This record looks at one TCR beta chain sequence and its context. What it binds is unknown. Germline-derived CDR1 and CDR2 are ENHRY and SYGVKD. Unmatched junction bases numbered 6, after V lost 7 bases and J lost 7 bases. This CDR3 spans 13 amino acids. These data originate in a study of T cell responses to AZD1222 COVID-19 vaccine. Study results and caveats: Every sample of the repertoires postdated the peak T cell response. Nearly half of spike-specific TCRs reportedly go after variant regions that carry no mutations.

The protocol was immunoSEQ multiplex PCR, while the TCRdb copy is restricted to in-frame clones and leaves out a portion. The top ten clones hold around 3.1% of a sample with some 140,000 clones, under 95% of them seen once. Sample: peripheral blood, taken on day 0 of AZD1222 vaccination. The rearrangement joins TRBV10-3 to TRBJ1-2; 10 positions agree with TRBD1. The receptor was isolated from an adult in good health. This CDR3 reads CAITRTGGSGYTF. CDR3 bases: TGTGCCATCACGAGGACAGGGGGTAGTGGCTACACCTTC.